Following are 10 T cell receptor beta chains from one sample sequenced in a study of beta chain features in type 1 diabetes. Every isolated RNA sample was fully reverse transcribed, so sequencing captured expressed TCRB transcripts. Profiled with immunoSEQ multiplex PCR; TCRdb holds only in-frame clones, not every one. The table records more than 130,000 clones, less than 9% of them present only once. Material: central memory CD4+ T cells from blood. The receptor source for this set is a woman in her twenties or thirties in good health.

This clone was recorded a few times. The chain recombines TRBV28 with TRBJ1-1, with 9 bases fitting TRBD1. The junction had 12 bases not matched to a gene; V was cut back by 7 bases and J by 6 bases. Per germline, CDR1 MDHEN and CDR2 SYDVKM. The CDR3 totals 15 residues. For the CDR3, the DNA is TGTGCCAGCAACCAACTAAGGGACAGGGATTCTGAAGCTTTCTTT. Translating it yields CASNQLRDRDSEAFF.

The V gene is TRBV30, the J gene TRBJ1-1, with a weak D call TRBD1 (6 bases). Germline CDR1 reads GTSNPN; CDR2 reads SVGIG (reference sequence). V was clipped by 0 bases and J by 1 base, with 12 bases between them. This CDR3 is built from 15 residues. DNA for the CDR3: TGTGCCTGGAGTGTACTCGACAGGCGGAACACTGAAGCTTTCTTT. Amino acids: CAWSVLDRRNTEAFF. The entire variable domain, with the rest obtained from reference TRBV30 and TRBJ1-1, is as follows: SQTIHQWPATLVQPVGSPLSLECTVEGTSNPNLYWYRQAAGRGLQLLFYSVGIGQISSEVPQNLSASRPQDRQFILSSKKLLLSDSGFYLCAWSVLDRRNTEAFFGQGTRLTVV.

V gene TRBV5-6 combines with J gene TRBJ2-3, with TRBD1 matching over 9 bases. CDR1 and CDR2 from the germline V gene are SGHDT and YYEEEE. The CDR3 contains 15 residues. After removal of 2 bases from V and 3 bases from J, the junction contained 4 bases not matched to a gene. CDR3: CASSFRQGVTDTQYF. The CDR3 DNA is TGTGCCAGCAGCTTTAGACAGGGGGTAACAGATACGCAGTATTTT.

This clone has more than one count but fewer than ten. V and J are TRBV28 and TRBJ1-1; the D gene is possibly TRBD1 (6 bases). The CDR3 runs to 15 residues. V lost 8 bases and J 0 bases, leaving 16 bases between the germline ends. CDR1 and CDR2 from the germline V gene are MDHEN and SYDVKM. The CDR3 DNA reads as TGTGCCAGCGGGGGGGCGCAGAAGATGAACACTGAAGCTTTCTTT. Protein product: CASGGAQKMNTEAFF.

The rearrangement joins TRBV12-5 to TRBJ2-1; 8 bases are a match to TRBD2. This CDR3 is built from 15 residues. Germline CDR1 is LGHNT and CDR2 is FRNRAP. V was pared by 3 bases and J by 6 bases, with 7 bases of the junction left unmatched. The CDR3 sequence is CASGFERERGNEQFF. The CDR3 DNA reads TGTGCTAGTGGTTTCGAGCGGGAGCGAGGCAATGAGCAGTTCTTC. The full variable domain, in which reference TRBV12-5 and TRBJ2-1 provide the parts outside the CDR3, is DARVTQTPRHKVTEMGQEVTMRCQPILGHNTVFWYRQTMMQGLELLAYFRNRAPLDDSGMPKDRFSAEMPDATLATLKIQPSEPRDSAVYFCASGFERERGNEQFFGPGTRLTVL.

The V and J genes are TRBV15 and TRBJ2-1; 7 bases line up with TRBD2. CDR3 length equals 15 residues. V shed 5 bases, J shed 7 bases, and the junction held 11 bases outside the gene matches. CDR1 and CDR2 (germline): LNHNV, YYDKDF (reference sequence). The DNA of the CDR3 is TGTGCCACCAGCTCGCGGACTAGTCTTGGGAATGAGCAGTTCTTC. This translates into CATSSRTSLGNEQFF.

This sequence joins TRBV19 and TRBJ2-7, with 13 positions matching TRBD2. Losses at the gene ends were 6 bases for V and 5 bases for J; bases not matched to a gene: 7. CDR1 and CDR2 (germline): LNHDA, SQIVND (reference sequence). The CDR3 totals 15 residues. In DNA form, the CDR3 reads TGTGCCAGTAGGCAACTAGCGGGAGGGCCTGACGAGCAGTACTTC. This sequence encodes CASRQLAGGPDEQYF.

This clone was found many times. The chain combines TRBV29-1 with TRBJ1-1; D ambiguous. Germline loops: CDR1 SQVTM, CDR2 ANQGSEA. This CDR3 region has 12 residues. V was trimmed by 4 bases and J by 7 bases, leaving 13 bases between them. In DNA form, the CDR3 reads TGCAGCGTTGTTTGGGGAGCCCTTGAAGCTTTCTTT. Protein sequence: CSVVWGALEAFF.

The chain combines TRBV9 with TRBJ1-1; no clear D. CDR3 length equals 14 residues. The V end was cut by 6 bases, the J end by 3 bases, with 15 bases between. CDR1 is SGDLS, CDR2 YYNGEE, per germline. CDR3: CASTLQAGDTEAFF. CDR3 coding DNA: TGTGCCAGCACTCTCCAGGCGGGAGACACTGAAGCTTTCTTT.

The gene calls are TRBV6-6 and TRBJ1-2, with 8 positions matching TRBD1. The CDR3 spans 12 residues. The V gene end was trimmed by 7 bases and the J gene end by 8 bases; junction bases not matched to a gene: 6. CDR1 and CDR2 from the germline V gene are MNHNY and SVGAGI (reference sequence). As DNA, the CDR3 is TGTGCCAGCACAAGGGGGACAGGAGGCTACACCTTC. This codes for CASTRGTGGYTF.